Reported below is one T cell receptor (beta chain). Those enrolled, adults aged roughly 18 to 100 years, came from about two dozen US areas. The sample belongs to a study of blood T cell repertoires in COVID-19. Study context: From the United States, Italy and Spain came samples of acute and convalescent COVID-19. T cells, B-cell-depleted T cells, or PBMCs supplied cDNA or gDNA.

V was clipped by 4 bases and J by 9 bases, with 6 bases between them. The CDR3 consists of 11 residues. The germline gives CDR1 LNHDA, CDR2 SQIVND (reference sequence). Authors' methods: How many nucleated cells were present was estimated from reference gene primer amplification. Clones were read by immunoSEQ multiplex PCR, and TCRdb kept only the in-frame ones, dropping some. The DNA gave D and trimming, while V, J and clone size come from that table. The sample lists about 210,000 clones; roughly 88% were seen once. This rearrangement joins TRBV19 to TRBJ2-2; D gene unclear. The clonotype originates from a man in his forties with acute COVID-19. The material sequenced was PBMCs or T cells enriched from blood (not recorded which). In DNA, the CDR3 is TGTGCCAGTAGTACCGAGTGGGAGCTGTTTTTT. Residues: CASSTEWELFF. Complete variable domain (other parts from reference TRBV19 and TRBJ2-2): DGGITQSPKYLFRKEGQNVTLSCEQNLNHDAMYWYRQDPGQGLRLIYYSQIVNDFQKGDIAEGYSVSREKKESFPLTVTSAQKNPTAFYLCASSTEWELFFGEGSRLTVL.